These 9 T cell receptor beta chains came from one sample sequenced in a study of beta chain features in type 1 diabetes. Expressed TCRB transcripts were sequenced after all isolated RNA was converted to cDNA. The assay was immunoSEQ multiplex PCR, and TCRdb's table has in-frame clones only and misses some. Of about 470,000 clones listed, around 30% are singletons. The sample taken for sequencing was naive CD4+ T cells from blood. All receptors come from a man between 18 and 29 years old in good health.

There are a few counts of this clone. Additional DNA sequences in this sample encode the identical CDR3. The V call is TRBV20-1, the J call TRBJ2-3; D gene uncertain. This CDR3 region has 11 residues. In germline, CDR1 is DFQATT, CDR2 SNEGSKA (reference sequence). Trimming took off 0 bases at V and 6 bases at J, with 4 bases between the two ends. CDR3 in DNA: TGCAGTGCTAGAGATTTGGATACGCAGTATTTT. It encodes CSARDLDTQYF.

In its sample, this clone was seen a few times. This rearrangement joins TRBV30 to TRBJ2-7; 8 bases match TRBD1. Trimming cost V 4 bases and J 2 bases; bases outside gene matches: 13. The germline gives CDR1 GTSNPN, CDR2 SVGIG (reference sequence). This CDR3 region has 16 residues. CDR3 in DNA: TGTGCCTGGAACCCCCCCGACAGGGGATGGGCCTACGAGCAGTACTTC. Translating gives CAWNPPDRGWAYEQYF.

This clone has more than one count but fewer than ten. The genes are TRBV29-1 and TRBJ2-5; a possible D gene is TRBD1 (6 bases). The CDR3 spans 15 residues. Trimming removed 4 bases from V and 1 base from J, with 16 bases in between. Per the germline V gene, CDR1 is SQVTM and CDR2 is ANQGSEA. CDR3 coding DNA: TGCAGCGTTGTTGTCCTACAGGGTCCCCAAGAGACCCAGTACTTC. This sequence encodes CSVVVLQGPQETQYF. The full variable domain, its missing parts supplied by reference TRBV29-1 and TRBJ2-5, is SAVISQKPSRDICQRGTSLTIQCQVDSQVTMMFWYRQQPGQSLTLIATANQGSEATYESGFVIDKFPISRPNLTFSTLTVSNMSPEDSSIYLCSVVVLQGPQETQYFGPGTRLLVL.

The rearrangement links TRBV7-8 to TRBJ2-2, with D possibly TRBD2 on 6 matching bases. This CDR3 comprises 15 residues. The V end was cut by 0 bases, the J end by 5 bases, with 10 bases between. CDR1 is SGHVS, CDR2 FQNEAQ, per germline. CDR3 nucleotides: TGTGCCAGCAGCTTAGCGACGGGGACTACCGGGGAGCTGTTTTTT. Residues: CASSLATGTTGELFF. The full variable domain, in which reference TRBV7-8 and TRBJ2-2 provide the parts outside the CDR3, is GAGVSQSPRYKVAKRGQDVALRCDPISGHVSLFWYQQALGQGPEFLTYFQNEAQLDKSGLPSDRFFAERPEGSVSTLKIQRTQQEDSAVYLCASSLATGTTGELFFGEGSRLTVL.

DNA for the CDR3: TGTGCCAGCAGGGTCTACAATGAGCAGTTCTTC. It specifies CASRVYNEQFF. The chain combines TRBV28 with TRBJ2-1; D uncertain. The length of the CDR3 is 11 residues. From germline, CDR1 is MDHEN and CDR2 SYDVKM. Trimming pared 6 bases from V and 3 bases from J, leaving 3 bases between.

This clone was seen a few times. The chain carries TRBV7-2 and TRBJ2-3, with D possibly being TRBD1 (6 bases). The V and J ends lost 5 bases and 1 base respectively, with 10 bases between them. Germline V CDR1 and CDR2: SGHTA, FQGNSA. CDR3 size: 14 residues. In DNA, the CDR3 is TGTGCCAGCAGCGGGGGCAGGGGCACAGATACGCAGTATTTT. It yields the protein CASSGGRGTDTQYF.

The chain has TRBV20-1 and TRBJ1-2; maybe TRBD1 (5 bases). The V and J ends lost 6 bases and 8 bases respectively, with 10 bases between them. Looked up from germline, CDR1 is DFQATT and CDR2 is SNEGSKA (reference sequence). This CDR3 spans 10 amino acids. The CDR3: CSATTAGYTF. The CDR3 bases are TGCAGTGCAACGACAGCGGGCTACACCTTC.

This clone was seen only a few times. The chain has TRBV5-1 and TRBJ2-5; maybe TRBD1 (6 bases). Between the trimmed V and J ends, which lost 5 bases and 1 base, there was a span of 12 bases. Germline loops: CDR1 SGHRS, CDR2 YFSETQ. The length of the CDR3 is 14 residues. CDR3 in amino acids: CASSYRTVQETQYF. CDR3 bases: TGCGCCAGCAGTTACCGGACAGTCCAAGAGACCCAGTACTTC.

The chain couples TRBV15 to TRBJ2-1, with D tentatively TRBD2 (6 bases). Germline CDR1 and CDR2: LNHNV and YYDKDF (reference sequence). This CDR3 contains 13 residues. Trimming left V 0 bases short and J 8 bases short, with 8 bases between. The CDR3 nucleotides are TGTGCCACCAGCAGAGATGGGGGGTATGAGCAGTTCTTC. Its protein is CATSRDGGYEQFF.